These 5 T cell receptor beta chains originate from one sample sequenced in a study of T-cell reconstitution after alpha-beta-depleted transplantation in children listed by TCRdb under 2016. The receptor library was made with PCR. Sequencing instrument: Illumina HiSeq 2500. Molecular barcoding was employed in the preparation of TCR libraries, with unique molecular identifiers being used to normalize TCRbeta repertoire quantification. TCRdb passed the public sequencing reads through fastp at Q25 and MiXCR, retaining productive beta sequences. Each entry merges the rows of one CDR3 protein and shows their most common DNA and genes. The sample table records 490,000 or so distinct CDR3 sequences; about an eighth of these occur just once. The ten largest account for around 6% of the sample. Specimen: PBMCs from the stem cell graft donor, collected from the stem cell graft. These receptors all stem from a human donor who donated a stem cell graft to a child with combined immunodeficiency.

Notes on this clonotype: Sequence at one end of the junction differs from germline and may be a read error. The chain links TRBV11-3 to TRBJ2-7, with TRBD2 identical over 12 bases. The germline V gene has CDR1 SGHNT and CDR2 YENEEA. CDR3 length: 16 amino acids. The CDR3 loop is CVSSRLGGTSGYEQYF. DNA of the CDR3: TGTGTCAGCAGCCGGCTGGGTGGGACTAGCGGGTACGAGCAGTACTTC.

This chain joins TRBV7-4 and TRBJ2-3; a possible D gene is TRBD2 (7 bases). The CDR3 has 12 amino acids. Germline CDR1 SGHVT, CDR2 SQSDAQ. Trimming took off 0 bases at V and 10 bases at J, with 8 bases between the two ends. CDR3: CASSLAGGPQYF. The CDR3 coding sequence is TGTGCCAGCAGCTTAGCCGGGGGGCCGCAGTATTTT. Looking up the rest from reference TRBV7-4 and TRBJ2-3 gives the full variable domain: GAGVSQSPRYKVAKRGRDVALRCDSISGHVTLYWYRQTLGQGSEVLTYSQSDAQRDKSGRPSGRFSAERPERSVSTLKIQRTEQGDSAVYLCASSLAGGPQYFGPGTRLTVL.

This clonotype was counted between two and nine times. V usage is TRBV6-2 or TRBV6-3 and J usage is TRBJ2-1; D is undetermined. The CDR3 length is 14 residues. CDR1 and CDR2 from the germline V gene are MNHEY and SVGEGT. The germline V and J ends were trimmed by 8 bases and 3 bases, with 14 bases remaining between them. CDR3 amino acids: CASGPNRIYNEQFF. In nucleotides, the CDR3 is TGTGCCAGCGGTCCCAACCGAATCTACAATGAGCAGTTCTTC.

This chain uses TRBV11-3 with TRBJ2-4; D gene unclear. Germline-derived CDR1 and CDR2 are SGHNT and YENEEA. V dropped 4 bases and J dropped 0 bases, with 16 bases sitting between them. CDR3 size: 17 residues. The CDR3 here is CASSSPAGPLAKNIQYF. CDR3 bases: TGTGCCAGCAGCTCCCCGGCCGGACCTTTAGCCAAAAACATTCAGTACTTC. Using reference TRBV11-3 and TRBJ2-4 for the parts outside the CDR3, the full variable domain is EAGVVQSPRYKIIEKKQPVAFWCNPISGHNTLYWYLQNLGQGPELLIRYENEEAVDDSQLPKDRFSAERLKGVDSTLKIQPAELGDSAVYLCASSSPAGPLAKNIQYFGAGTRLSVL.

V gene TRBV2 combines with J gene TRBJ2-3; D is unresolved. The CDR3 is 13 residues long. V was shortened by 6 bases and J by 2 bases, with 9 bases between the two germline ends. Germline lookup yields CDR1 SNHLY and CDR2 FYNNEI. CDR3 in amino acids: CASSDIITDTQYF. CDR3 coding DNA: TGTGCCAGCAGCGACATAATCACAGATACGCAGTATTTT.